Listed here are 29 T cell receptor beta chains from one sample, sequenced in a study of CD8 T cells in ankylosing spondylitis. General study results and limits: Ankylosing spondylitis blood appeared to be characterized by a TCR beta motif of eight highly homologous variants.

TCRdb called the 5' RACE reads again in MiXCR, with one record for every CDR3 protein. Of about 800,000 distinct CDR3 sequences listed, about 10% are singletons. Antigen specificity for these receptors is unknown. The sequenced sample consisted of blood, either unsorted or a sorted T cell fraction (not recorded which). Every receptor here comes from a male donor with ankylosing spondylitis.

The gene calls are TRBV30 and TRBJ1-1, with a weak D call TRBD1 (6 bases). Germline V gene data show CDR1 as GTSNPN and CDR2 as SVGIG (reference sequence). This CDR3 is 15 amino acids long. This chain's CDR3 is CATERSGGGNTEAFF. The CDR3 DNA sequence: TGTGCAACGGAGAGGAGCGGGGGCGGAAACACTGAAGCTTTCTTT.

V and J are TRBV29-1 and TRBJ1-2; 9 positions agree with TRBD1. V lost 6 bases, J lost 6 bases, and 11 bases stayed unmatched. The CDR3 contains 14 residues. Germline V CDR1 and CDR2: SQVTM, ANQGSEA. In nucleotides, the CDR3 is TGCAGCGTCCCGACGGGACAGGGTTTCGATGGCTACACCTTC. Translating it yields CSVPTGQGFDGYTF.

The chain couples TRBV20-1 to TRBJ1-2; D is unresolved. CDR1 DFQATT and CDR2 SNEGSKA come from the germline V gene (reference sequence). With 0 bases removed from V and 8 bases from J, the gap between germline ends came to 13 bases. This CDR3 has 13 amino acids. CDR3 nucleotide sequence: TGCAGTGCTAGAGATTGGAGTTTTCGGGGCTACACCTTC. Translated: CSARDWSFRGYTF.

There are many counts of this clonotype. The gene calls are TRBV5-5 and TRBJ2-3, with D perhaps being TRBD1 or TRBD2 (5 bases each). This CDR3 has 14 amino acids. In germline, CDR1 is SGHKS, CDR2 YYEKEE (reference sequence). V lost 1 base, J lost 0 bases, and 6 bases lay in between. CDR3 sequence (DNA): TGTGCCAGCAGCTTGCGGGACAGCACAGATACGCAGTATTTT. Translation gives CASSLRDSTDTQYF.

Points on this clonotype: Its ends do not fully match the called genes, so a read error is possible. This chain links TRBV28 with TRBJ2-4; 9 bases are a match to TRBD2. The CDR3 covers 13 residues. CDR1 is MDHEN, CDR2 SYDVKM, per germline. In DNA, the CDR3 is TGTGCCAGCAACACTATCCCACTAGCGGGCCCGGACTTC. Protein sequence: CASNTIPLAGPDF.

This clonotype has at least ten counts. This chain uses TRBV6-5 with TRBJ1-1; D is uncertain. This CDR3 is 15 amino acids long. The germline V gene encodes CDR1 MNHEY and CDR2 SVGAGI. Between the trimmed V and J ends, which lost 0 bases and 1 base, there was a span of 9 bases. The CDR3 nucleotides are TGTGCCAGCAGTTACTCGATGGCGTCGAACACTGAAGCTTTCTTT. Protein product: CASSYSMASNTEAFF.

There are a few counts of this clonotype. The genes are TRBV15 and TRBJ2-1; 8 nucleotides align to TRBD2. Trimming removed 5 bases from V and 10 bases from J; junction bases left unmatched: 16. Germline-derived CDR1 and CDR2 are LNHNV and YYDKDF (reference sequence). This CDR3 is built from 16 residues. The CDR3 DNA reads TGTGCCACCAGCCCCGAGGTAGCGGGGCCCTGGGGCGAGCAGTTCTTC. Translating gives CATSPEVAGPWGEQFF.

The chain employs TRBV6-5 and TRBJ2-7; 12 positions agree with TRBD2. CDR1 is MNHEY, CDR2 SVGAGI, per germline. The J segment lost 3 bases and the V segment lost 4 bases, leaving 4 bases of the junction unmatched. The CDR3 contains 15 residues. The CDR3 protein is CASSFLAGGRYEQYF. The CDR3, as DNA: TGTGCCAGCAGTTTCCTAGCGGGAGGGCGCTACGAGCAGTACTTC.

A few counts support this clonotype. The chain employs TRBV5-1 and TRBJ2-7, with a tentative D call TRBD1 (6 bases). Trimming pared 4 bases from V and 1 base from J, leaving 12 bases between. The CDR3 has 14 residues. Looked up from germline, CDR1 is SGHRS and CDR2 is YFSETQ. CDR3 bases: TGCGCCAGCAGCCCAGTGACAGGTTCCTACGAGCAGTACTTC. This sequence encodes CASSPVTGSYEQYF. The whole variable domain, filled in from reference TRBV5-1 and TRBJ2-7, reads KAGVTQTPRYLIKTRGQQVTLSCSPISGHRSVSWYQQTPGQGLQFLFEYFSETQRNKGNFPGRFSGRQFSNSRSEMNVSTLELGDSALYLCASSPVTGSYEQYFGPGTRLTVT.

This clonotype has a handful of counts. The chain combines TRBV5-5 with TRBJ2-1; weak D call: TRBD1 (5 bases). Germline-derived CDR1 and CDR2 are SGHKS and YYEKEE (reference sequence). Trimming pared 1 base from V and 4 bases from J, leaving 15 bases between. This CDR3 comprises 16 residues. The CDR3 sequence: CASSLLWGTQYNEQFF. The CDR3 DNA reads as TGTGCCAGCAGCTTGTTGTGGGGCACCCAATACAATGAGCAGTTCTTC.

There are a few counts of this clonotype. This chain uses TRBV4-2 with TRBJ2-3; 8 nucleotides align to TRBD2. This CDR3 has 16 amino acids. Germline CDR1 is LGHNA and CDR2 is YNFKEQ. J was trimmed by 0 bases and V by 0 bases; bases with no gene match: 2. The CDR3 loop is CASSQEGGGSTDTQYF. The CDR3 bases are TGTGCCAGCAGCCAAGAGGGCGGGGGGAGCACAGATACGCAGTATTTT.

In its sample, this clonotype was seen a few times. This rearrangement joins TRBV29-1 to TRBJ2-5; possible D gene TRBD1, 6 bases. Germline-derived CDR1 and CDR2 are SQVTM and ANQGSEA. V dropped 3 bases and J dropped 0 bases, with 11 bases sitting between them. The CDR3 is made up of 14 amino acids. The CDR3 coding sequence is TGCAGCGTTGACCTCCACAGGGACCAAGAGACCCAGTACTTC. Translating gives CSVDLHRDQETQYF.

The chain uses TRBV24-1 and TRBJ1-5; D not resolved. Trimming pared 9 bases from V and 3 bases from J, leaving 14 bases between. The length of the CDR3 is 14 residues. Germline CDR1 is KGHDR and CDR2 is SFDVKD. CDR3 region: CATQTSEDNQPQHF. CDR3 DNA sequence: TGTGCCACCCAGACCTCGGAGGACAATCAGCCCCAGCATTTT.

This clonotype was found many times. J is TRBJ2-5 and V is TRBV11-2, with TRBD2 identical over 13 bases. The trim removed 5 bases at V and 5 bases at J, leaving 5 bases unmatched. Germline values: CDR1 SGHAT, CDR2 FQNNGV. The length of the CDR3 is 15 residues. CDR3 in amino acids: CASSPGLAGVETQYF. The DNA of the CDR3 is TGTGCCAGCAGCCCCGGACTAGCGGGAGTTGAGACCCAGTACTTC.

This clonotype was observed a handful of times. The chain is built from TRBV4-3 and TRBJ1-1; the D gene is possibly TRBD1 (6 bases). Trimming left V 0 bases short and J 2 bases short, with 16 bases between. Germline V gene lookup returns CDR1 LGHNA and CDR2 YSLEER. The CDR3 is made up of 17 amino acids. CDR3 residues: CASSQDWGQGINTEAFF. CDR3 in DNA: TGCGCCAGCAGCCAAGATTGGGGGCAGGGGATTAACACTGAAGCTTTCTTT.

This clonotype has only a few counts. The V and J genes are TRBV5-6 and TRBJ1-2; 8 nucleotides match TRBD1. Trimming at V came to 9 bases and at J to 8 bases, leaving 12 bases not matched to a gene. The CDR3 consists of 13 residues. The germline CDR1 and CDR2 sequences are SGHDT and YYEEEE. CDR3 region: CATGGRGRGGYTF. The CDR3 DNA reads TGTGCCACCGGTGGCAGGGGGCGTGGAGGCTACACCTTC. The variable domain in full, completed from reference TRBV5-6 and TRBJ1-2, reads DAGVTQSPTHLIKTRGQQVTLRCSPKSGHDTVSWYQQALGQGPQFIFQYYEEEERQRGNFPDRFSGHQFPNYSSELNVNALLLGDSALYLCATGGRGRGGYTFGSGTRLTVV.

This clonotype was detected ten times or more. The chain links TRBV7-2 to TRBJ2-6; D is uncertain. The germline V gene encodes CDR1 SGHTA and CDR2 FQGNSA. Trimming stripped 2 bases from V and 0 bases from J, with 5 bases between. The CDR3 spans 15 residues. Here the CDR3 reads CASSLMPSGANVLTF. The CDR3 coding sequence is TGTGCCAGCAGCTTAATGCCCTCTGGGGCCAACGTCCTGACTTTC.

The CDR3 loop is CASSLGAGDNQPQHF. The CDR3 DNA sequence: TGTGCCAGCAGTTTAGGAGCCGGGGATAATCAGCCCCAGCATTTT. The chain links TRBV12-3 or TRBV12-4 to TRBJ1-5; D not certain. The V and J ends lost 1 base and 4 bases respectively, with 11 bases between them. This CDR3 spans 15 amino acids.

This clonotype was seen many times. The genes are TRBV11-2 and TRBJ2-4, with unresolved D. The V gene's germline CDR1 is SGHAT and CDR2 FQNNGV. The CDR3 has 16 amino acids. V was trimmed by 2 bases and J by 1 base, leaving 12 bases between them. CDR3 sequence: CASSLLFVRAKNIQYF. The DNA for the CDR3 is TGTGCCAGCAGCTTATTATTCGTGAGGGCCAAAAACATTCAGTACTTC.

This clonotype was picked up many times. CDR3 sequence reads: CASSLAGTGVRELFF. The DNA for the CDR3 is TGTGCCAGCAGCTTAGCCGGGACAGGGGTACGGGAGCTGTTTTTT. The chain links TRBV7-8 to TRBJ2-2; 10 positions agree with TRBD1. The CDR3 is 15 residues long. After removal of 0 bases from V and 9 bases from J, the junction contained 4 bases not matched to a gene. From germline, CDR1 is SGHVS and CDR2 FQNEAQ.

The chain carries TRBV4-3 and TRBJ2-3, with D uncertain. Germline V CDR1 and CDR2: LGHNA, YSLEER. This CDR3 contains 15 residues. Trimming left V 1 base short and J 2 bases short, with 10 bases between. CDR3 sequence (DNA): TGCGCCAGCAGCCAAGTAAGACGGAACACAGATACGCAGTATTTT. Translating gives CASSQVRRNTDTQYF.

The chain uses TRBV2 and TRBJ2-7; 7 bases agree with TRBD2. The germline CDR1 and CDR2 sequences are SNHLY and FYNNEI. CDR3 length: 15 amino acids. V lost 6 bases, J lost 4 bases, and 12 bases stayed unmatched. The chain's CDR3 is CASSKGGRAAYEQYF. CDR3 bases: TGTGCCAGCAGCAAGGGAGGGAGGGCTGCGTACGAGCAGTACTTC. The full variable domain, completed using reference TRBV2 and TRBJ2-7, is EPEVTQTPSHQVTQMGQEVILRCVPISNHLYFYWYRQILGQKVEFLVSFYNNEISEKSEIFDDQFSVERPDGSNFTLKIRSTKLEDSAMYFCASSKGGRAAYEQYFGPGTRLTVT.

At least ten counts were recorded for this clonotype. The J gene is TRBJ1-2, the V gene TRBV7-2, with 8 bases identical to TRBD1. This CDR3 spans 15 amino acids. The germline V gene has CDR1 SGHTA and CDR2 FQGNSA. V lost 0 bases to trimming and J lost 7 bases; unmatched junction nucleotides: 7. CDR3 residues: CASSLAVGQGGGYTF. The CDR3 DNA sequence: TGTGCCAGCAGCTTAGCTGTAGGACAGGGAGGTGGCTACACCTTC.

The chain combines TRBV24-1 with TRBJ2-5, with D perhaps TRBD1 or TRBD2 (5 bases each). V was clipped by 1 base and J by 0 bases, with 8 bases between them. Germline lookup yields CDR1 KGHDR and CDR2 SFDVKD. This CDR3 is 15 amino acids long. In DNA form, the CDR3 reads TGTGCCACCAGTGATTTAGAGGGGAACCAAGAGACCCAGTACTTC. Translating gives CATSDLEGNQETQYF.

The chain links TRBV5-1 to TRBJ1-5, with unresolved D. Per the germline V gene, CDR1 is SGHRS and CDR2 is YFSETQ. Trimming left V 2 bases short and J 0 bases short, with 12 bases between. The CDR3 is 16 residues long. CDR3 coding DNA: TGCGCCAGCAGCTTTGGGTTCGACGGTAGCAATCAGCCCCAGCATTTT. Translating it yields CASSFGFDGSNQPQHF.

There are a few counts of this clonotype. The chain recombines TRBV20-1 with TRBJ2-3, with 11 positions matching TRBD2. The germline V gene has CDR1 DFQATT and CDR2 SNEGSKA (reference sequence). The CDR3 covers 16 residues. The V segment lost 7 bases and the J segment 0 bases; nucleotides outside the gene matches: 9. The CDR3 DNA is TGCAGTGGAACCCCTAGCGGGAGGACTAGCACAGATACGCAGTATTTT. Amino acids: CSGTPSGRTSTDTQYF.

This clonotype has just a few counts. This chain joins TRBV5-1 and TRBJ1-5, with unresolved D. V lost 3 bases to trimming and J lost 0 bases, with 10 bases between them. Per germline, CDR1 SGHRS and CDR2 YFSETQ. This CDR3 spans 15 amino acids. CDR3: CASSSEGYSNQPQHF. Here the CDR3 DNA reads TGCGCCAGCAGCTCGGAGGGATATAGCAATCAGCCCCAGCATTTT.

The sample holds a few counts of this clonotype. The V gene is TRBV12-3 or TRBV12-4, the J gene TRBJ2-2; D unresolved. Trimming removed 5 bases from V and 5 bases from J, with 9 bases in between. The CDR3 loop spans 13 amino acids. CDR3 residues: CASSPQVTGELFF. In DNA, the CDR3 is TGTGCCAGCAGTCCCCAGGTAACCGGGGAGCTGTTTTTT.

J is TRBJ1-1 and V is TRBV29-1; D gene ambiguous. Germline-derived CDR1 and CDR2 are SQVTM and ANQGSEA. The CDR3 loop spans 11 amino acids. Deletions cut 0 bases from V and 8 bases from J, with 7 bases between. CDR3 coding DNA: TGCAGCGTTGAAGACCAGTGGGAAGCTTTCTTT. This sequence encodes CSVEDQWEAFF.